What follows describes a single T cell receptor beta chain. Trimming stripped 10 bases from V and 0 bases from J, with 9 bases between. From germline, CDR1 is WSHSY and CDR2 SAAADI. The CDR3 is made up of 13 amino acids. As handled by the study authors: From reference gene primer amplification, estimates of nucleated cell counts were derived. Sequencing used immunoSEQ multiplex PCR; TCRdb keeps in-frame clones, though not all of them. That table is the source of V, J and clone size, and D and trimming were worked out from the DNA. The table lists under 300,000 clones, around four fifths of them singletons. The source of the sample is a study of blood T cell repertoires in COVID-19. Study background: From T cells, B-cell-depleted T cells, or PBMCs came the material, which was cDNA or gDNA.

The TCR was taken from a man in his fifties or sixties with acute or convalescent COVID-19. The chain joins TRBV10-2 to TRBJ1-4; D not certain. Sequencing used peripheral blood. CDR3 DNA: TGCGCCACCGCAGATCCAACTAATGAAAAACTGTTTTTT. This gives the protein CATADPTNEKLFF.